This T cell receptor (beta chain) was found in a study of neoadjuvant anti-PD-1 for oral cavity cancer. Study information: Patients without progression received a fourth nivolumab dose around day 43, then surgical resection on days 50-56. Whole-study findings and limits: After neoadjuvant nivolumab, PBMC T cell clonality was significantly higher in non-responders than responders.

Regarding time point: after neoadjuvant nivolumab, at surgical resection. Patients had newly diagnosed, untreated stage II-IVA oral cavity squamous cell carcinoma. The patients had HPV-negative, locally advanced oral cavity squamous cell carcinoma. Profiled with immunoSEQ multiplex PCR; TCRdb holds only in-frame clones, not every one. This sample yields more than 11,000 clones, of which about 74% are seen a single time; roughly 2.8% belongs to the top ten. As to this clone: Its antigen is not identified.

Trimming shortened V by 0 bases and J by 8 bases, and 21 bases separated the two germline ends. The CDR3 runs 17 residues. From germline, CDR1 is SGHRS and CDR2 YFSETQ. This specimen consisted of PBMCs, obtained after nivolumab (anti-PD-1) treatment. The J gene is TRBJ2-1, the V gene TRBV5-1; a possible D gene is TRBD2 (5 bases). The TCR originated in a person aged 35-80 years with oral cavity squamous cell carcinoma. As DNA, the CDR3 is TGCGCCAGCAGCTTGGCATCGGGGAGCGCGGGCCGGGATGAGCAGTTCTTC. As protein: CASSLASGSAGRDEQFF.